The 32 T cell receptor beta chains given below trace back to one sample, sequenced in a study of T cells in Graves' hyperthyroidism and ophthalmopathy. The investigators amplified TCR beta CDR3 regions from RNA transcripts. In the first-round RT-PCR of the TCR CDR3, the HTBI primer set was used. Via MiXCR, TCRdb re-called the multiplex PCR reads, giving one row per CDR3 protein. This sample carries some 50,000 distinct CDR3 sequences, under 50% of them seen once, and the ten largest clones take about a tenth. Input material: blood. Receptors were obtained from a woman in her forties or fifties with Graves' ophthalmopathy.

This clonotype was found a few times. CDR3 sequence: CASTTGQGGNQPQHF. CDR3 DNA: TGTGCCAGCACCACAGGACAGGGGGGGAACCAGCCCCAGCATTTT. This chain joins TRBV28 and TRBJ1-5; 10 nucleotides line up with TRBD1. V lost 7 bases to trimming and J lost 7 bases; unmatched junction nucleotides: 10. The CDR3 has 15 residues. Germline CDR1 is MDHEN and CDR2 is SYDVKM.

CDR3: CASSLQVPEAFF. CDR3 nucleotide sequence: TGTGCCAGCAGCTTACAGGTCCCTGAAGCTTTCTTT. The V call is TRBV7-9, the J call TRBJ1-1; D gene ambiguous. CDR1 is SEHNR, CDR2 FQNEAQ, per germline (reference sequence). Trimming shortened V by 2 bases and J by 6 bases, and 7 bases separated the two germline ends. CDR3 length: 12 amino acids.

This chain joins TRBV9 and TRBJ1-6, with D possibly matching TRBD1 (6 bases). V lost 5 bases and J 6 bases, leaving 15 bases between the germline ends. The CDR3 consists of 15 residues. Germline CDR1 and CDR2: SGDLS and YYNGEE. CDR3 loop: CASSLQGQANSPLHF. For the CDR3, the DNA is TGTGCCAGCAGTCTACAGGGCCAAGCTAATTCACCCCTCCACTTT. Based on the CDR3 plus reference TRBV9 and TRBJ1-6, the full variable domain is DSGVTQTPKHLITATGQRVTLRCSPRSGDLSVYWYQQSLDQGLQFLIQYYNGEERAKGNILERFSAQQFPDLHSELNLSSLELGDSALYFCASSLQGQANSPLHFGNGTRLTVT.

V usage is TRBV25-1 and J usage is TRBJ1-4, with D perhaps matching TRBD1 (5 bases). Germline V CDR1 and CDR2: MGHDK, SYGVNS. The germline V and J ends were trimmed by 1 base and 7 bases, with 13 bases remaining between them. The CDR3 is 15 residues long. The CDR3 bases are TGTGCCAGCAGTGAATGGGGAGGGGTCACTGAAAAACTGTTTTTT. It codes for CASSEWGGVTEKLFF.

This clonotype has ten or more counts. The rearrangement links TRBV11-2 to TRBJ2-2; 11 bases are a match to TRBD1. Germline V CDR1 and CDR2: SGHAT, FQNNGV. V shed 4 bases, J shed 5 bases, and the junction held 6 bases outside the gene matches. The CDR3 consists of 16 residues. In DNA, the CDR3 is TGTGCCAGCAGCTCCTGGACAGGGGGCCGAACCGGGGAGCTGTTTTTT. It yields the protein CASSSWTGGRTGELFF. Variable domain in full (rest from reference TRBV11-2 and TRBJ2-2): EAGVAQSPRYKIIEKRQSVAFWCNPISGHATLYWYQQILGQGPKLLIQFQNNGVVDDSQLPKDRFSAERLKGVDSTLKIQPAKLEDSAVYLCASSSWTGGRTGELFFGEGSRLTVL.

The V gene is TRBV2, the J gene TRBJ2-1; TRBD1 or TRBD2 may be the D gene (5 bases each). The J call is in doubt because the DNA end fits TRBJ2-3 better. This CDR3 comprises 16 residues. Germline loops: CDR1 SNHLY, CDR2 FYNNEI. The CDR3 sequence is CASSFDPGASYNEQYF. The CDR3, as DNA: TGTGCCAGCAGTTTCGATCCCGGGGCCTCCTACAATGAGCAGTATTTT.

The rearrangement uses TRBV7-6 and TRBJ2-7; 11 bases fit TRBD1. The CDR3 runs to 16 residues. Germline V gives CDR1 SGHVS, CDR2 FNYEAQ. V lost 4 bases and J lost 6; bases outside the gene matches: 11. The CDR3 region has the DNA TGTGCCAGCAGCTCACACCGGGACAGGGGGGGTCGCGAGCAGTACTTC. This translates into CASSSHRDRGGREQYF.

With respect to this clonotype: A much more abundant neighbour one base away suggests this may be a read error. This rearrangement joins TRBV25-1 to TRBJ2-5; no clear D gene. Looked up from germline, CDR1 is MGHDK and CDR2 is SYGVNS. The ends were cut back, 8 bases at V and 7 bases at J, with 14 bases in the middle. This CDR3 has 12 residues. CDR3 loop: CASGLYMGTQYF. DNA of the CDR3: TGTGCCAGCGGTTTATATATGGGGACCCAGTACTTC.

At least ten counts were recorded for this clonotype. This rearrangement joins TRBV19 to TRBJ1-2; D is uncertain. V lost 2 bases and J 1 base, leaving 14 bases between the germline ends. The V gene's germline CDR1 is LNHDA and CDR2 SQIVND (reference sequence). This CDR3 region has 16 residues. The CDR3 protein is CASSIRLSEVNYGYTF. The DNA of the CDR3 is TGTGCCAGTAGTATACGCCTTTCGGAAGTTAACTATGGCTACACCTTC.

This chain uses TRBV27 with TRBJ2-6; D may be TRBD1 (6 bases). This CDR3 contains 15 residues. Trimming shortened V by 8 bases and J by 5 bases, and 16 bases separated the two germline ends. CDR1 and CDR2 from the germline V gene are MNHEY and SMNVEV (reference sequence). CDR3 residues: CASGPTGSRANVLTF. The CDR3 region has the DNA TGTGCCAGCGGTCCTACAGGGTCACGGGCCAACGTCCTGACTTTC. The full variable domain, with the rest looked up from reference TRBV27 and TRBJ2-6, is EAQVTQNPRYLITVTGKKLTVTCSQNMNHEYMSWYRQDPGLGLRQIYYSMNVEVTDKGDVPEGYKVSRKEKRNFPLILESPSPNQTSLYFCASGPTGSRANVLTFGAGSRLTVL.

There are many counts of this clonotype. This chain connects TRBV19 to TRBJ1-4; 11 bases map to TRBD1. This CDR3 has 14 amino acids. The germline V gene encodes CDR1 LNHDA and CDR2 SQIVND (reference sequence). The junction had 4 bases not matched to a gene; V was cut back by 5 bases and J by 8 bases. CDR3 coding DNA: TGTGCCAGTAGTCCCTGGACAGGGGGCGAAAAACTGTTTTTT. Protein: CASSPWTGGEKLFF.

The chain links TRBV27 to TRBJ2-2; 7 bases are a match to TRBD2. V was clipped by 8 bases and J by 4 bases; unmatched bases: 10. Germline CDR1 MNHEY, CDR2 SMNVEV (reference sequence). This CDR3 has 15 residues. CDR3 DNA: TGTGCCAGCCGCCCCGCGGGGAGGGCCACCGGGGAGCTGTTTTTT. Translated: CASRPAGRATGELFF.

Note on this clonotype: The junction and the germline gene differ at one end; a read error may be behind it. The J gene is TRBJ2-1, the V gene TRBV10-2; 9 bases match TRBD2. In germline, CDR1 is WSHSY, CDR2 SAAADI. The CDR3 extends over 17 amino acids. For the CDR3, the DNA is TGTGCCAGCAGAGGGAGTAGCGGGGGAAGCTCCTACAATGAGCAGTTCTTC. Translation: CASRGSSGGSSYNEQFF.

This chain connects TRBV6-1 to TRBJ1-1; TRBD1 matches at 7 bases. The CDR3 covers 15 residues. The germline V gene encodes CDR1 MNHNS and CDR2 SASEGT. V gave up 1 base and J gave up 3 bases; unmatched junction bases: 5. The CDR3 loop reads CASSEGQGWDTEAFF. DNA for the CDR3: TGTGCCAGCAGTGAAGGACAGGGCTGGGACACTGAAGCTTTCTTT.

About this clonotype: Relative to the germline gene, one junction end is altered; a read error may explain this. This chain uses TRBV25-1 with TRBJ1-3; TRBD1 aligns across 12 bases. Germline V gene lookup returns CDR1 MGHDK and CDR2 SYGVNS. The CDR3 totals 15 residues. CDR3 amino acids: CASIPGQGAGNAIYF. CDR3 coding DNA: TGTGCCAGCATTCCGGGACAGGGGGCTGGAAACGCCATATATTTT. The complete variable domain, with remaining parts taken from reference TRBV25-1 and TRBJ1-3, reads EADIYQTPRYLVIGTGKKITLECSQTMGHDKMYWYQQDPGMELHLIHYSYGVNSTEKGDLSSESTVSRIRTEHFPLTLESARPSHTSQYLCASIPGQGAGNAIYFGEGSWLTVV.

In this sample, this clonotype turned up many times. The chain uses TRBV2 and TRBJ2-7, with 7 bases fitting TRBD1. This CDR3 contains 14 residues. V gave up 7 bases and J gave up 1 base; unmatched junction bases: 7. The germline V gene has CDR1 SNHLY and CDR2 FYNNEI. The CDR3 here is CASTLEGQSYEQYF. The DNA for the CDR3 is TGTGCCAGCACACTAGAGGGACAGTCCTACGAGCAGTACTTC.

The genes are TRBV10-1 and TRBJ2-7, with TRBD1 identical over 9 bases. J gave up 6 bases and V 7 bases, and 4 bases lay outside the gene matches. CDR3 length: 12 residues. Germline V gene data show CDR1 as WNHNN and CDR2 as SYGVQD (reference sequence). This chain's CDR3 is CASNRDRAEQYF. For the CDR3, the DNA is TGCGCCAGCAACCGGGACAGGGCCGAGCAGTACTTC.

This clonotype has a single count. The genes are TRBV20-1 and TRBJ2-1; D is undetermined. In germline, CDR1 is DFQATT, CDR2 SNEGSKA (reference sequence). CDR3 length equals 12 residues. V shed 1 base and J shed 7 bases, with 8 bases lying between them. CDR3 coding DNA: TGCAGTGCTAGAGCCTACCGGAATGAGCAGTTCTTC. Protein product: CSARAYRNEQFF.

The V call is TRBV19, the J call TRBJ2-1, with D possibly being TRBD2 (7 bases). Germline CDR1 and CDR2: LNHDA and SQIVND (reference sequence). The V gene lost 3 bases and the J gene lost 4 bases, with 13 bases spanning the gap. The CDR3 contains 15 residues. The CDR3 bases are TGTGCCAGTAGTATGGGGGGGACAACGTACAATGAGCAGTTCTTC. Protein sequence: CASSMGGTTYNEQFF. Combining the CDR3 with reference TRBV19 and TRBJ2-1 gives the whole variable domain DGGITQSPKYLFRKEGQNVTLSCEQNLNHDAMYWYRQDPGQGLRLIYYSQIVNDFQKGDIAEGYSVSREKKESFPLTVTSAQKNPTAFYLCASSMGGTTYNEQFFGPGTRLTVL.

Points on this clonotype: One junction end does not reproduce the germline sequence, and a read error may be involved. The J gene is TRBJ2-2, the V gene TRBV5-1, with D perhaps matching TRBD1 (5 bases). CDR1 is SGHRS, CDR2 YFSETQ, per germline. This CDR3 contains 14 residues. CDR3: CAGSPEQGSGELFF. In nucleotides, the CDR3 is TGCGCCGGCAGCCCTGAGCAGGGTTCCGGGGAGCTGTTTTTT.

The CDR3 nucleotides read TGTGCCAGCGGGGGGTCTAGCACAGATACGCAGTATTTT. Amino acids: CASGGSSTDTQYF. V is TRBV25-1 and J is TRBJ2-3; D perhaps matches TRBD2 (6 bases). Trimming cost V 8 bases and J 0 bases, with 9 bases left between them. The CDR3 length is 13 residues. Germline assignment: CDR1 MGHDK and CDR2 SYGVNS.

The rearrangement joins TRBV9 to TRBJ2-7, with D uncertain. With 2 bases removed from V and 6 bases from J, the gap between germline ends came to 15 bases. CDR1 is SGDLS, CDR2 YYNGEE, per germline. This CDR3 comprises 14 residues. In DNA form, the CDR3 reads TGTGCCAGCAGCGTCCGGGCCCTAAAGGGCGAGCAGTACTTC. It encodes CASSVRALKGEQYF.

This sequence joins TRBV5-8 and TRBJ1-5, with 7 bases aligning to TRBD1. The ends lost 0 bases at V and 4 bases at J; junction bases unmatched: 4. Germline values: CDR1 SGHTS, CDR2 YDEGEE. The CDR3 spans 15 residues. In DNA form, the CDR3 reads TGTGCCAGCAGCTTGGTGACAGGGTTGAATCAGCCCCAGCATTTT. This codes for CASSLVTGLNQPQHF.

The gene calls are TRBV7-8 and TRBJ1-6; D gene unclear. Germline V gene data show CDR1 as SGHVS and CDR2 as FQNEAQ. The germline V and J ends were trimmed by 4 bases and 5 bases, with 18 bases remaining between them. This CDR3 region has 17 residues. CDR3 nucleotide sequence: TGTGCCAGCAGCTACCCGACTAGAGGAAACAATAATTCACCCCTCCACTTT. Translation gives CASSYPTRGNNNSPLHF.

Many counts were recorded for this clonotype. This chain joins TRBV12-3 or TRBV12-4 and TRBJ1-2; D gene uncertain. The CDR3 consists of 15 residues. The V end lost 1 base, the J end lost 2 bases, and 11 bases lay between the germline ends. Here the CDR3 reads CASSLGLSGNYGYTF. Here the CDR3 DNA reads TGTGCCAGCAGTTTAGGTCTTTCGGGGAACTATGGCTACACCTTC.

Judged by abundance, this clonotype is medium-sized. The rearrangement links TRBV2 to TRBJ2-7, with D perhaps matching TRBD2 (5 bases). CDR1 is SNHLY, CDR2 FYNNEI, per germline. The CDR3 totals 12 residues. The V gene lost 6 bases and the J gene lost 3 bases, with 9 bases spanning the gap. The chain's CDR3 is CASSATSYEQYF. CDR3 nucleotides: TGTGCCAGCAGCGCCACTAGCTACGAGCAGTACTTC.

This clonotype has ten or more counts. This chain uses TRBV5-1 with TRBJ1-6, with 11 bases aligning to TRBD1. Per the germline V gene, CDR1 is SGHRS and CDR2 is YFSETQ. Trimming took 2 bases from V and 9 from J; bases not matched to a gene: 4. This CDR3 has 15 residues. The CDR3 sequence is CASSFSGTGGSPLHF. The CDR3 nucleotides read TGCGCCAGCAGCTTCTCCGGGACAGGGGGTTCACCCCTCCACTTT.

A remark on this clonotype: Germline is not matched at one junction end, which may reflect a read error. The chain carries TRBV13 and TRBJ2-7; D might be TRBD1 (5 bases). Germline-derived CDR1 and CDR2 are PRHDT and FYEKMQ (reference sequence). This CDR3 has 12 amino acids. CDR3 amino acids: CAGSSTRGQQYF. CDR3 DNA sequence: TGTGCCGGCAGCTCAACAAGGGGCCAGCAGTACTTC. The full variable domain, in which reference TRBV13 and TRBJ2-7 provide the parts outside the CDR3, is AAGVIQSPRHLIKEKRETATLKCYPIPRHDTVYWYQQGPGQDPQFLISFYEKMQSDKGSIPDRFSAQQFSDYHSELNMSSLELGDSALYFCAGSSTRGQQYFGPGTRLTVT.

J is TRBJ2-5 and V is TRBV2; 11 nucleotides align to TRBD2. The CDR3 sequence is 15 residues long. After removal of 5 bases from V and 7 bases from J, the junction contained 9 bases not matched to a gene. Germline V gene sequence: CDR1 SNHLY, CDR2 FYNNEI. CDR3 region: CASSPTSGGAGTQYF. As DNA, the CDR3 is TGTGCCAGCAGTCCTACTAGCGGGGGCGCGGGGACCCAGTACTTC.

As to this clonotype: No conserved phenylalanine or tryptophan ends this CDR3, so it is likely a read error. No DNA is shown, since the ends of the CDR3 on it are uncertain; the CDR3 is the one TCRdb lists. The chain couples TRBV2 to TRBJ1-3. Germline lookup yields CDR1 SNHLY and CDR2 FYNNEI. The CDR3 numbers 9 amino acids, ends counted. CDR3 sequence reads: CASSPNSGG.

The V call is TRBV7-2, the J call TRBJ2-7; 7 nucleotides agree with TRBD2. After removal of 11 bases from V and 5 bases from J, the junction contained 3 bases not matched to a gene. Germline V gene lookup returns CDR1 SGHTA and CDR2 FQGNSA. The CDR3 length is 10 residues. The CDR3 spells CAGGGDEQYF. DNA for the CDR3: TGTGCCGGTGGGGGGGACGAGCAGTACTTC.

The rearrangement uses TRBV7-8 and TRBJ2-2; D is uncertain. CDR1 is SGHVS, CDR2 FQNEAQ, per germline. This CDR3 is built from 14 residues. V shed 8 bases and J shed 1 base, with 11 bases lying between them. CDR3 in amino acids: CASQHYRNTGELFF. The CDR3 nucleotides are TGTGCCAGCCAGCACTACCGGAACACCGGGGAGCTGTTTTTT.